This T cell receptor (beta chain) was captured in a study of glioma-infiltrating T cells after dendritic cell vaccination. Across the whole study: Treatment, given 2003 to 2012, was autologous tumor lysate-pulsed dendritic cell vaccination. Study results and limitations: Higher pretreatment TIL content predicted longer progression-free time and survival.

Indicated time point: after dendritic cell vaccination, including at tumor progression/relapse. Fresh-frozen tumor tissue and more than two years of survival data were available for all. Before vaccination, two weeks after the third vaccination, and at progression, PBMC were collected. Assay used: immunoSEQ multiplex PCR; TCRdb lists only in-frame clones, some missing. The profile shows about 90,000 clones, roughly four fifths of them singletons. Comments on this clone: Its target is unknown.

The receptor's source is a human donor with glioblastoma. Sequenced here: blood, sampled after dendritic cell vaccination.

The CDR3 loop is CASSRAQETQYF. CDR3 nucleotide sequence: TGTGCCAGCAGCCGGGCCCAAGAGACCCAGTACTTC. J is TRBJ2-5 and V is TRBV14, with D unresolved. Germline V gene lookup returns CDR1 SGHDN and CDR2 FVKESK. Trimming removed 4 bases from V and 1 base from J, with 4 bases in between. The CDR3 runs 12 residues.